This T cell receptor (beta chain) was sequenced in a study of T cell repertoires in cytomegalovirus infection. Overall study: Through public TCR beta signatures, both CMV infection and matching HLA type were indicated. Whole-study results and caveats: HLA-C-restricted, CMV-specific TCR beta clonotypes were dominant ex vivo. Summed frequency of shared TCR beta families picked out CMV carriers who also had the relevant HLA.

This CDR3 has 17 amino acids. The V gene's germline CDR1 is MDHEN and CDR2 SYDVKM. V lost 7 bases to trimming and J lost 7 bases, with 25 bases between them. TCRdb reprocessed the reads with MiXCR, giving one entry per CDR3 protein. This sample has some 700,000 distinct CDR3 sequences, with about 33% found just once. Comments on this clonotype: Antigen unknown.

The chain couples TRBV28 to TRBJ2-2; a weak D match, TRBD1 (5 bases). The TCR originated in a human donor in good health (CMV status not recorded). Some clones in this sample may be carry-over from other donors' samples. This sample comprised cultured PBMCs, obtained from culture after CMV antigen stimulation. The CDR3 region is CASTPSFGRGRIGELFF. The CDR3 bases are TGTGCCAGCACTCCAAGTTTTGGTAGGGGTCGGATCGGGGAGCTGTTTTTT. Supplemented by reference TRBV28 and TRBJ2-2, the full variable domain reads DVKVTQSSRYLVKRTGEKVFLECVQDMDHENMFWYRQDPGLGLRLIYFSYDVKMKEKGDIPEGYSVSREKKERFSLILESASTNQTSMYLCASTPSFGRGRIGELFFGEGSRLTVL.